This T cell receptor (beta chain) comes out of a study of T cell clonotyping in hematopoietic cell transplantation. Overall study: Recipients' pretransplant samples followed cytoreduction.

As to time point: recipient sample about 28 days before transplant, after cytoreduction. CDR1 is SGHTA, CDR2 FQGNSA, per germline. V lost 8 bases to trimming and J lost 0 bases, with 8 bases between them. The CDR3 sequence is 13 residues long. The method was immunoSEQ multiplex PCR; TCRdb's version includes in-frame clones alone and lacks a portion of them. The data show roughly 30,000 clones, about 92% seen once. The chain uses TRBV7-2 and TRBJ2-1, with a tentative D call TRBD2 (5 bases). The input for sequencing was peripheral blood mononuclear cells, taken before stem cell transplant. The sequence came from a man between 45 and 60 years old with acute myeloid leukemia. Some clones in this sample may be carry-over from other donors' samples. CDR3 DNA sequence: TGTGCCAGCCTTACTAGCTCCTACAATGAGCAGTTCTTC. It yields the protein CASLTSSYNEQFF.